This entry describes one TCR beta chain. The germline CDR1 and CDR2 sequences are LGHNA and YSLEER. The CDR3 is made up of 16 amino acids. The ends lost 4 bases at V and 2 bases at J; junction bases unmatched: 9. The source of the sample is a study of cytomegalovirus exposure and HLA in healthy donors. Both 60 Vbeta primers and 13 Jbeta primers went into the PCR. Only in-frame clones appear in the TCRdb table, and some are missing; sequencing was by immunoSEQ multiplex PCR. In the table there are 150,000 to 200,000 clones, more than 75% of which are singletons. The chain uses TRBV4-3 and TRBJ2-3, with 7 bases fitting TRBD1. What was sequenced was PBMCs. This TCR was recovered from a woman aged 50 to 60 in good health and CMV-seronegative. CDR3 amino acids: CASSRQRQGPTDTQYF. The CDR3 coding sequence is TGCGCCAGCAGCCGCCAAAGACAGGGTCCCACAGATACGCAGTATTTT.